Each of the 27 T cell receptor beta chains below was sequenced from the same sample in a study of shared clonotypes between healthy human individuals. TCRdb keeps only in-frame clones here, not all; method: immunoSEQ multiplex PCR. The repertoire holds hundreds of thousands of clones, with approximately 95% as singletons. Naive CD8 cells lacked CD45RO, underwent positive selection for CCR7 and left out terminally differentiated effector memory CD45RA+ cells. What was sequenced was naive CD8+ T cells sorted from blood. The receptors were sampled from a woman aged 25 to 45 in good health.

The V gene is TRBV11-2, the J gene TRBJ2-7; 11 bases are shared with TRBD1. Germline-derived CDR1 and CDR2 are SGHAT and FQNNGV. The ends lost 5 bases at V and 5 bases at J; junction bases unmatched: 8. The CDR3 is 15 residues long. CDR3 region: CASSTRDRGTDEQYF. The CDR3 nucleotides are TGTGCCAGCAGCACGAGGGACAGGGGGACGGACGAGCAGTACTTC.

The J gene is TRBJ2-7, the V gene TRBV5-6, with D tentatively TRBD1 or TRBD2 (5 bases each). The germline CDR1 and CDR2 sequences are SGHDT and YYEEEE. V was pared by 7 bases and J by 3 bases, with 8 bases between. The CDR3 spans 11 residues. The CDR3: CASRGGYEQYF. The CDR3 DNA is TGTGCCAGCCGGGGCGGCTACGAGCAGTACTTC.

The chain employs TRBV2 and TRBJ2-4; D ambiguous. Trimming pared 3 bases from V and 8 bases from J, leaving 20 bases between. This CDR3 comprises 16 residues. From germline, CDR1 is SNHLY and CDR2 FYNNEI. The CDR3 nucleotides read TGTGCCAGCAGTGATTACGATGAGGTGCGGTTAGACATTCAGTACTTC. Translation gives CASSDYDEVRLDIQYF.

This chain links TRBV28 with TRBJ1-5; no definite D call. Germline V gene sequence: CDR1 MDHEN, CDR2 SYDVKM. This CDR3 region has 14 residues. Trimming removed 5 bases at V and 5 bases at J, with 13 bases between. CDR3 in amino acids: CASSGSGEDQPQHF. DNA of the CDR3: TGTGCCAGCAGTGGGTCGGGAGAGGATCAGCCCCAGCATTTT.

This clone was found once. The chain carries TRBV4-1 and TRBJ1-1; D call uncertain. This CDR3 contains 13 residues. Germline-derived CDR1 and CDR2 are MGHRA and YSYEKL. The germline V and J ends were trimmed by 4 bases and 3 bases, with 9 bases remaining between them. The CDR3 is CASSPREDTEAFF. The DNA of the CDR3 is TGCGCCAGCAGCCCTCGGGAGGACACTGAAGCTTTCTTT.

J is TRBJ2-1 and V is TRBV15, with D tentatively TRBD2 (5 bases). Germline V lookup: CDR1 LNHNV, CDR2 YYDKDF (reference sequence). The V gene lost 2 bases and the J gene lost 0 bases, with 14 bases spanning the gap. CDR3 length equals 17 residues. CDR3 nucleotide sequence: TGTGCCACCAGCAGAAAGAGCGGTCTGAGCTCCTACAATGAGCAGTTCTTC. It translates to CATSRKSGLSSYNEQFF.

This chain links TRBV7-8 with TRBJ2-7; no clear D gene. Trimming took off 4 bases at V and 4 bases at J, with 8 bases between the two ends. Germline V gene sequence: CDR1 SGHVS, CDR2 FQNEAQ. CDR3 size: 12 residues. CDR3 nucleotides: TGTGCCAGCAGCTCTTGGGGTTACGAGCAGTACTTC. Its translation: CASSSWGYEQYF.

V gene TRBV29-1 combines with J gene TRBJ2-1; D call uncertain. In germline, CDR1 is SQVTM, CDR2 ANQGSEA. V dropped 4 bases and J dropped 5 bases, with 6 bases sitting between them. This CDR3 is 11 amino acids long. CDR3: CSVVIHNEQFF. Here the CDR3 DNA reads TGCAGCGTTGTGATCCACAATGAGCAGTTCTTC.

V gene TRBV7-8 combines with J gene TRBJ2-3, with 7 positions matching TRBD2. V dropped 4 bases and J dropped 2; count of bases not matched to a gene: 6. The CDR3 loop spans 15 amino acids. CDR1 is SGHVS and CDR2 is FQNEAQ in the germline V gene. CDR3 sequence: CASSSAAGYTDTQYF. CDR3 in DNA: TGTGCCAGCAGCTCCGCAGCGGGGTACACAGATACGCAGTATTTT.

The chain combines TRBV9 with TRBJ2-3, with 7 positions matching TRBD1. In germline, CDR1 is SGDLS, CDR2 YYNGEE. V lost 3 bases to trimming and J lost 1 base; unmatched junction nucleotides: 8. This CDR3 is 16 amino acids long. DNA for the CDR3: TGTGCCAGCAGCGAAAACAGGGGATTGGGCACAGATACGCAGTATTTT. Encoded protein: CASSENRGLGTDTQYF.

The DNA for the CDR3 is TGTGCCAGCAAAGACAGCATGAACACTGAAGCTTTCTTT. It codes for CASKDSMNTEAFF. The V gene is TRBV6-5, the J gene TRBJ1-1; D is possibly TRBD1 (5 bases). CDR1 is MNHEY and CDR2 is SVGAGI in the germline V gene. V was shortened by 7 bases and J by 0 bases, with 9 bases between the two germline ends. CDR3 length: 13 residues.

The V call is TRBV27, the J call TRBJ2-3; TRBD2 matches at 7 bases. This CDR3 comprises 14 residues. The V gene's germline CDR1 is MNHEY and CDR2 SMNVEV (reference sequence). The junction had 3 bases not matched to a gene; V was cut back by 6 bases and J by 0 bases. As DNA, the CDR3 is TGTGCCAGCAGAAGCGGGGCAAGCACAGATACGCAGTATTTT. This sequence encodes CASRSGASTDTQYF.

The chain joins TRBV7-3 to TRBJ2-5; 7 bases are shared with TRBD2. Germline trimming cut 5 bases from V and 2 bases from J; bases unmatched to any gene: 5. There are 14 residues in the CDR3. Germline values: CDR1 SGHTA, CDR2 FQGTGA. The CDR3 region has the DNA TGTGCCAGCAGCGCCGTCGGGGGGCAAGAGACCCAGTACTTC. Its protein product is CASSAVGGQETQYF.

The V gene is TRBV11-1, the J gene TRBJ2-3, with TRBD2 matching 11 bases. Germline trimming cut 4 bases from V and 5 bases from J; bases unmatched to any gene: 5. Germline values: CDR1 SGHAT, CDR2 FQDESV (reference sequence). The CDR3 sequence is 15 residues long. The CDR3 protein is CASSSLAGVIDTQYF. The CDR3 DNA reads TGTGCCAGCAGCTCACTAGCGGGAGTCATAGATACGCAGTATTTT.

CDR3 residues: CASTTGWAGSTEAFF. The CDR3, as DNA: TGTGCCAGCACCACCGGATGGGCCGGGAGCACTGAAGCTTTCTTT. The chain employs TRBV9 and TRBJ1-1; unclear D gene. The V and J ends lost 6 bases and 4 bases respectively, with 19 bases between them. The germline V gene encodes CDR1 SGDLS and CDR2 YYNGEE. CDR3 size: 15 residues.

The rearrangement links TRBV27 to TRBJ2-1, with 11 bases aligning to TRBD2. Looked up from germline, CDR1 is MNHEY and CDR2 is SMNVEV (reference sequence). V was pared by 2 bases and J by 9 bases, with 6 bases of the junction left unmatched. The CDR3 length is 15 residues. The CDR3 loop reads CASSLILAGGAEQFF. The CDR3 DNA sequence: TGTGCCAGCAGTTTAATCTTAGCGGGAGGGGCTGAGCAGTTCTTC.

The chain links TRBV27 to TRBJ2-5; a weak D match, TRBD2 (6 bases). The V gene's germline CDR1 is MNHEY and CDR2 SMNVEV (reference sequence). V was shortened by 2 bases and J by 10 bases, with 17 bases between the two germline ends. The CDR3 has 14 amino acids. Here the CDR3 DNA reads TGTGCCAGCAGTTTAGGGGGGATCGGGGGTGGCCAGTACTTC. This sequence encodes CASSLGGIGGGQYF.

This chain uses TRBV5-6 with TRBJ1-2, with TRBD1 identical over 12 bases. The V segment lost 0 bases and the J segment 8 bases; nucleotides outside the gene matches: 5. The CDR3 extends over 15 amino acids. The germline gives CDR1 SGHDT, CDR2 YYEEEE. The CDR3 here is CASSLAGTGGWGYTF. In nucleotides, the CDR3 is TGTGCCAGCAGCTTGGCCGGGACAGGGGGCTGGGGCTACACCTTC.

A single count supports this clone. The chain is built from TRBV6-5 and TRBJ2-5, with 10 nucleotides matching TRBD1. The germline V gene has CDR1 MNHEY and CDR2 SVGAGI. CDR3 length: 14 residues. V lost 6 bases, J lost 4 bases, and 5 bases stayed unmatched. Here the CDR3 DNA reads TGTGCCAGCAGCACGGACAGGGGGTCAGAGACCCAGTACTTC. Amino acid sequence: CASSTDRGSETQYF.

The chain joins TRBV4-3 to TRBJ2-7; D is undetermined. Germline V gene data show CDR1 as LGHNA and CDR2 as YSLEER. Between the trimmed V and J ends, which lost 3 bases and 3 bases, there was a span of 9 bases. This CDR3 comprises 13 residues. The CDR3 DNA sequence: TGCGCCAGCAGCCACCCTGGCAGCTACGAGCAGTACTTC. This sequence encodes CASSHPGSYEQYF.

This chain links TRBV9 with TRBJ2-7, with TRBD2 matching over 11 bases. Trimming removed 3 bases from V and 2 bases from J; junction bases left unmatched: 4. Germline CDR1 is SGDLS and CDR2 is YYNGEE. This CDR3 region has 15 residues. The DNA for the CDR3 is TGTGCCAGCAGCGCCGGGGGACTAGCGGCCTACGAGCAGTACTTC. Its translation is CASSAGGLAAYEQYF. The whole variable domain, filled in from reference TRBV9 and TRBJ2-7, reads DSGVTQTPKHLITATGQRVTLRCSPRSGDLSVYWYQQSLDQGLQFLIQYYNGEERAKGNILERFSAQQFPDLHSELNLSSLELGDSALYFCASSAGGLAAYEQYFGPGTRLTVT.

This clone came up a few times. J is TRBJ2-1 and V is TRBV19, with 8 bases lining up with TRBD2. Germline trimming cut 8 bases from V and 6 bases from J; bases unmatched to any gene: 12. The germline CDR1 and CDR2 sequences are LNHDA and SQIVND (reference sequence). The CDR3 sequence is 15 residues long. DNA of the CDR3: TGTGCCAGTCTGACTTTAGCGGGAAACGTCAATGAGCAGTTCTTC. Its protein product is CASLTLAGNVNEQFF. The variable domain in full, completed from reference TRBV19 and TRBJ2-1, reads DGGITQSPKYLFRKEGQNVTLSCEQNLNHDAMYWYRQDPGQGLRLIYYSQIVNDFQKGDIAEGYSVSREKKESFPLTVTSAQKNPTAFYLCASLTLAGNVNEQFFGPGTRLTVL.

The chain carries TRBV2 and TRBJ2-1, with 12 bases aligning to TRBD1. Unmatched junction bases numbered 9, after V lost 1 base and J lost 8 bases. The V gene's germline CDR1 is SNHLY and CDR2 FYNNEI. The CDR3 is made up of 17 amino acids. The CDR3 nucleotides read TGTGCCAGCAGTGAAGGGGTAGGGACAGGGGGCGTCGATGAGCAGTTCTTC. Amino acids: CASSEGVGTGGVDEQFF.

This chain connects TRBV27 to TRBJ1-1; tentatively, D is TRBD1 (6 bases). V lost 4 bases to trimming and J lost 0 bases, with 27 bases between them. This CDR3 has 20 amino acids. Germline CDR1 and CDR2: MNHEY and SMNVEV (reference sequence). CDR3: CASSSTIWTAGIPMNTEAFF. The CDR3, as DNA: TGTGCCAGCAGTTCTACGATTTGGACAGCCGGAATCCCGATGAACACTGAAGCTTTCTTT.

The rearrangement uses TRBV13 and TRBJ2-5, with D possibly TRBD1 on 6 matching bases. The DNA end favors TRBJ2-7, so the J call may be wrong. From germline, CDR1 is PRHDT and CDR2 FYEKMQ (reference sequence). The CDR3 contains 15 residues. CDR3 protein: CASSLEDSRSDEQYF. The CDR3 nucleotides read TGTGCCAGCAGCTTAGAGGACAGTCGGTCTGACGAGCAGTACTTC.

The V call is TRBV27, the J call TRBJ2-4; D possibly uses TRBD1 or TRBD2 (5 bases each). Between the trimmed V and J ends, which lost 2 bases and 8 bases, there was a span of 10 bases. This CDR3 spans 13 amino acids. Germline V gene data show CDR1 as MNHEY and CDR2 as SMNVEV (reference sequence). Written as DNA, the CDR3 is TGTGCCAGCAGTTTAGGGGGTTTTCACATTCAGTACTTC. Its translation: CASSLGGFHIQYF.

The rearrangement links TRBV29-1 to TRBJ1-2; D is ambiguous. Germline CDR1 and CDR2: SQVTM and ANQGSEA. V gave up 4 bases and J gave up 3 bases, with 12 bases separating them. This CDR3 has 13 amino acids. The CDR3 reads CSVVDSRDYGYTF. CDR3 bases: TGCAGCGTTGTTGACTCTCGAGACTATGGCTACACCTTC.